The 2 T cell receptor beta chains reported below all come from one sample, sequenced in a study of cytotoxic CD8 clonotypes in ibrutinib-treated CLL. TCRdb keeps only in-frame clones here, not all; method: immunoSEQ multiplex PCR. Here the sample spans some 200,000 clones, 79% being singletons. Sequenced here: PBMCs, sampled after 12 months of ibrutinib treatment. These receptors all stem from a human donor with chronic lymphocytic leukemia.

The chain couples TRBV6-5 to TRBJ2-7; D is undetermined. Germline CDR1 MNHEY, CDR2 SVGAGI. The CDR3 length is 13 residues. Trimming pared 2 bases from V and 0 bases from J, leaving 5 bases between. The CDR3 bases are TGTGCCAGCAGTTACACATTCTCCTACGAGCAGTACTTC. It specifies CASSYTFSYEQYF.

The V call is TRBV18, the J call TRBJ2-5; weak D call: TRBD1 (6 bases). CDR3 length: 14 residues. CDR1 is KGHSH and CDR2 is LQKENI in the germline V gene. The V gene lost 3 bases and the J gene lost 5 bases, with 13 bases spanning the gap. CDR3 sequence reads: CASSPDSKRETQYF. The CDR3 DNA reads TGTGCCAGCTCACCGGACAGTAAGCGTGAGACCCAGTACTTC.